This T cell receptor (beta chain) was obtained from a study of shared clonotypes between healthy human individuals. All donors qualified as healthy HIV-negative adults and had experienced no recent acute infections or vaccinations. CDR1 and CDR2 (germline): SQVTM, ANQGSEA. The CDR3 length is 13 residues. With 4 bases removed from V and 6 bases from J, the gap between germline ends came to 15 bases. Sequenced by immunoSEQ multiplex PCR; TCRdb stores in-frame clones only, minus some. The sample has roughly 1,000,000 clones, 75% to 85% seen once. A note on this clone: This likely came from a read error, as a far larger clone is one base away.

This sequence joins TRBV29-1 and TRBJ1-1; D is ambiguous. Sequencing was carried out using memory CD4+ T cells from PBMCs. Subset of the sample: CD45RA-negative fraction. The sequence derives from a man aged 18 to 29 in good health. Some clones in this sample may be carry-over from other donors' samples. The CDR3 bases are TGCAGCGTTGCCCGGGAACTGAGCCCTGAAGCTTTCTTT. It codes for CSVARELSPEAFF.